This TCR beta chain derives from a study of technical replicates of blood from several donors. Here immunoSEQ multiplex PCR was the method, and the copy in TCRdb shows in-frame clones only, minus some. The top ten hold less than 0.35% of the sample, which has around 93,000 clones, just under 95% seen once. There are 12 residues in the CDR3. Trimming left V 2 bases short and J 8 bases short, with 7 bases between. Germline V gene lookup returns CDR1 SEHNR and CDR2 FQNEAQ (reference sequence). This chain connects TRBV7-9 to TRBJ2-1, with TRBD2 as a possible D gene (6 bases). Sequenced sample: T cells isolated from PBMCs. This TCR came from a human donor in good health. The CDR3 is CASSLTGDEQFF. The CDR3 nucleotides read TGTGCCAGCAGCTTAACGGGGGATGAGCAGTTCTTC.